This T cell receptor (beta chain) was sequenced in a study of OX40 agonist ivuxolimab in advanced cancers. Study as a whole: Cancers in dose escalation were hepatocellular, melanoma, renal cell and head and neck. General study results and limits: CD8+ T cells (on average) carried more expanded clones than CD4+ T cells. Dose levels from 0.1 to 3.0 mg/kg saw CD4+ and CD8+ blood T cells expand clonally by week 6.

Clones were sequenced by immunoSEQ multiplex PCR, and TCRdb holds only the in-frame ones, with some missing. The table lists 20,000 to 30,000 clones, roughly three quarters of them singletons. Comment on this clone: The antigen is undetermined.

J lost 1 base, V lost 4 bases, and 5 bases had no gene match. The length of the CDR3 is 16 residues. Germline CDR1 and CDR2: SGHRS and YFSETQ. The starting material was CD4+ or CD8+ T cells sorted from blood, obtained in a trial of the OX40 agonist ivuxolimab. The rearrangement joins TRBV5-1 to TRBJ2-4; 10 nucleotides line up with TRBD1. This clonotype was sampled from an adult with an advanced solid tumor such as melanoma, head and neck, liver or kidney cancer. The CDR3 region has the DNA TGCGCCAGCAGCCCTGGGACAGGGGTGGCCAAAAACATTCAGTACTTC. Amino acid sequence: CASSPGTGVAKNIQYF.